The 27 T cell receptor beta chains below come from one sample, sequenced in a study of blood T cell repertoires in COVID-19. Method: immunoSEQ multiplex PCR; TCRdb's copy keeps in-frame clones and lacks some. Among roughly 290,000 clones listed, 85% were seen once. Sequencing was done on a sample of peripheral blood. These receptors were collected from a woman aged 50 to 65 with active or convalescent COVID-19.

The chain has TRBV5-1 and TRBJ1-4; D uncertain. CDR1 is SGHRS and CDR2 is YFSETQ in the germline V gene. V was pared by 6 bases and J by 8 bases, with 20 bases between. This CDR3 has 15 residues. The CDR3, as DNA: TGCGCCAGCACCCTTCGGGGTGGGATTTTCGAAAAACTGTTTTTT. It codes for CASTLRGGIFEKLFF.

This chain's CDR3 is CASSPQTVIYEQYF. CDR3 coding DNA: TGTGCCAGCAGCCCTCAGACAGTGATCTACGAGCAGTACTTC. V is TRBV11-1 and J is TRBJ2-7; D possibly corresponds to TRBD1 (5 bases). The V and J ends lost 5 bases and 3 bases respectively, with 14 bases between them. Germline-derived CDR1 and CDR2 are SGHAT and FQDESV (reference sequence). The CDR3 contains 14 residues.

The chain links TRBV15 to TRBJ1-6; weak D call: TRBD1 (6 bases). Germline V gene sequence: CDR1 LNHNV, CDR2 YYDKDF (reference sequence). Trimming shortened V by 4 bases and J by 9 bases, and 10 bases separated the two germline ends. The CDR3 length is 13 residues. The CDR3 DNA sequence: TGTGCCACCAGCAAGGACAGTCCTTCACCCCTCCACTTT. Its translation is CATSKDSPSPLHF.

The DNA of the CDR3 is TGCGCCAGCAGCCTTTTAGCGGGATCCCCAAATGAGCAGTTCTTC. It is translated as CASSLLAGSPNEQFF. The gene calls are TRBV5-1 and TRBJ2-1, with TRBD2 matching over 8 bases. V lost 4 bases and J lost 7; bases outside the gene matches: 10. This CDR3 has 15 residues. CDR1 and CDR2 (germline): SGHRS, YFSETQ.

This sequence joins TRBV30 and TRBJ2-7; no clear D gene. V lost 3 bases to trimming and J lost 0 bases, with 18 bases between them. This CDR3 spans 16 amino acids. CDR1 and CDR2 from the germline V gene are GTSNPN and SVGIG (reference sequence). The CDR3 loop reads CAWSPIDHTGSYEQYF. For the CDR3, the DNA is TGTGCCTGGAGCCCCATCGACCATACGGGCTCCTACGAGCAGTACTTC.

This sequence joins TRBV5-1 and TRBJ1-1, with 8 positions matching TRBD1. The junction had 2 bases not matched to a gene; V was cut back by 1 base and J by 3 bases. This CDR3 spans 14 amino acids. CDR1 SGHRS and CDR2 YFSETQ come from the germline V gene. In nucleotides, the CDR3 is TGCGCCAGCAGCTTGCAGGGGGCGGACACTGAAGCTTTCTTT. It yields the protein CASSLQGADTEAFF. Full variable domain (rest looked up from reference TRBV5-1 and TRBJ1-1): KAGVTQTPRYLIKTRGQQVTLSCSPISGHRSVSWYQQTPGQGLQFLFEYFSETQRNKGNFPGRFSGRQFSNSRSEMNVSTLELGDSALYLCASSLQGADTEAFFGQGTRLTVV.

V usage is TRBV11-2 and J usage is TRBJ1-5, with D maybe TRBD1 (6 bases). Trimming took off 4 bases at V and 10 bases at J, with 14 bases between the two ends. The CDR3 runs 13 residues. Germline-derived CDR1 and CDR2 are SGHAT and FQNNGV. CDR3 sequence (DNA): TGTGCCAGCAGCTCAGGGGATCGTTATCCCCAGCATTTT. Translation: CASSSGDRYPQHF.

The chain employs TRBV5-1 and TRBJ2-2; the D gene is possibly TRBD2 (6 bases). The CDR3 is 16 residues long. Between the trimmed V and J ends, which lost 3 bases and 6 bases, there was a span of 18 bases. Germline loops: CDR1 SGHRS, CDR2 YFSETQ. CDR3 loop: CASSWVAVAAPGELFF. CDR3 DNA sequence: TGCGCCAGCAGCTGGGTCGCGGTAGCGGCCCCCGGGGAGCTGTTTTTT.

This clone was seen a handful of times. V and J are TRBV7-7 and TRBJ1-1; D is uncertain. Germline V gene lookup returns CDR1 SSHAT and CDR2 FNYEAQ (reference sequence). The CDR3 loop spans 9 amino acids. Trimming shortened V by 5 bases and J by 12 bases, and 7 bases separated the two germline ends. The CDR3 loop reads CASSPYSFF. The CDR3 DNA is TGTGCCAGCAGCCCTTACTCTTTCTTT.

The chain carries TRBV7-9 and TRBJ2-1; D is undetermined. Germline V gene lookup returns CDR1 SEHNR and CDR2 FQNEAQ (reference sequence). V gave up 4 bases and J gave up 6 bases, with 10 bases separating them. The CDR3 is 13 residues long. CDR3 nucleotides: TGTGCCAGCAGCTCCTCACACGCCAATGAGCAGTTCTTC. As protein: CASSSSHANEQFF.

This chain joins TRBV19 and TRBJ1-1, with a tentative D call TRBD1 (6 bases). Trimming took off 4 bases at V and 0 bases at J, with 18 bases between the two ends. CDR3 length equals 17 residues. Per the germline V gene, CDR1 is LNHDA and CDR2 is SQIVND (reference sequence). The CDR3, as DNA: TGTGCCAGTAGTAAGACAGGAGGTGTGGACATGAACACTGAAGCTTTCTTT. It yields the protein CASSKTGGVDMNTEAFF.

The chain combines TRBV6-5 with TRBJ2-7, with a possible D match to TRBD1 (5 bases). Trimming pared 2 bases from V and 2 bases from J, leaving 10 bases between. The germline V gene has CDR1 MNHEY and CDR2 SVGAGI. The CDR3 covers 14 residues. This CDR3 is CASSYGARTYEQYF. For the CDR3, the DNA is TGTGCCAGCAGTTACGGGGCCAGAACCTACGAGCAGTACTTC.

The chain uses TRBV5-1 and TRBJ1-4; TRBD1 might be the D (5 bases). Germline V gene data show CDR1 as SGHRS and CDR2 as YFSETQ. This CDR3 has 15 amino acids. Trimming took off 0 bases at V and 7 bases at J, with 13 bases between the two ends. In DNA form, the CDR3 reads TGCGCCAGCAGCTTGGGGGACTCGGCGGGTGAAAAACTGTTTTTT. Its protein product is CASSLGDSAGEKLFF.

The CDR3 sequence is CASSFPGSGADTQYF. In DNA form, the CDR3 reads TGTGCCAGCAGTTTCCCAGGGTCTGGGGCAGATACGCAGTATTTT. This rearrangement joins TRBV27 to TRBJ2-3; TRBD1 might be the D (5 bases). The CDR3 covers 15 residues. Germline loops: CDR1 MNHEY, CDR2 SMNVEV (reference sequence). Between the trimmed V and J ends, which lost 3 bases and 4 bases, there was a span of 14 bases.

Points on this clone: An end of the junction differs from the germline gene, which may be a read error. V usage is TRBV6-5 and J usage is TRBJ1-2; D not certain. CDR1 is MNHEY, CDR2 SVGAGI, per germline. The CDR3 sequence is 13 residues long. The CDR3 protein is CASSYSRERGRFF. CDR3 sequence (DNA): TGTGCCAGCAGTTACTCGAGGGAGAGAGGCCGATTCTTC.

The table lists this clone with a count of one. This rearrangement joins TRBV7-9 to TRBJ2-1, with 11 bases aligning to TRBD2. CDR3 length equals 18 residues. Germline CDR1 is SEHNR and CDR2 is FQNEAQ (reference sequence). V was pared by 2 bases and J by 1 base, with 7 bases of the junction left unmatched. Here the CDR3 reads CASSLKGLAARSYNEQFF. The CDR3 coding sequence is TGTGCCAGCAGCTTAAAGGGACTAGCGGCACGATCCTACAATGAGCAGTTCTTC.

Here the CDR3 reads CASSIGQGRTEAFF. CDR3 coding DNA: TGTGCCAGTAGTATAGGACAGGGTCGCACTGAAGCTTTCTTT. This chain links TRBV19 with TRBJ1-1, with 7 nucleotides matching TRBD1. V lost 1 base and J lost 4; bases outside the gene matches: 3. This CDR3 spans 14 amino acids. Germline-derived CDR1 and CDR2 are LNHDA and SQIVND (reference sequence).

V gene TRBV3-1 (or the pseudogene TRBV3-2) combines with J gene TRBJ2-2; no definite D call. Germline CDR1 reads LGHDT; CDR2 reads YNNKEL (reference sequence). With 1 base removed from V and 13 bases from J, the gap between germline ends came to 16 bases. This CDR3 is 14 amino acids long. The CDR3 nucleotides read TGTGCCAGCAGCCAAGGGCAAAATACATGGGCGCTGTTTTTT. Translation gives CASSQGQNTWALFF.

The chain has TRBV28 and TRBJ2-1, with 7 bases matching TRBD2. Germline loops: CDR1 MDHEN, CDR2 SYDVKM. The length of the CDR3 is 17 residues. The J segment lost 0 bases and the V segment lost 8 bases, leaving 13 bases of the junction unmatched. The chain's CDR3 is CASRPLLPSGSYNEQFF. The DNA for the CDR3 is TGTGCCAGCCGCCCCCTACTACCTAGCGGCTCCTACAATGAGCAGTTCTTC.

J is TRBJ2-1 and V is TRBV24-1, with 9 bases fitting TRBD2. Germline assignment: CDR1 KGHDR and CDR2 SFDVKD. The CDR3 covers 16 residues. The V and J ends lost 2 bases and 3 bases, in that order; junction bases with no gene match: 4. CDR3 amino acids: CATSDSLAGNYNEQFF. The CDR3 DNA is TGTGCCACCAGTGATTCCCTAGCGGGAAACTACAATGAGCAGTTCTTC.

This chain connects TRBV27 to TRBJ2-1; maybe TRBD1 (5 bases). CDR3 size: 16 residues. Looked up from germline, CDR1 is MNHEY and CDR2 is SMNVEV (reference sequence). The V end was cut by 0 bases, the J end by 7 bases, with 16 bases between. The CDR3 region has the DNA TGTGCCAGCAGTTTATCCTCTTGGCAGGGCAGGAATGAGCAGTTCTTC. Its protein is CASSLSSWQGRNEQFF.

The chain links TRBV9 to TRBJ1-2, with D perhaps TRBD1 (5 bases). Trimming shortened V by 3 bases and J by 4 bases, and 16 bases separated the two germline ends. Germline V gene data show CDR1 as SGDLS and CDR2 as YYNGEE. The CDR3 consists of 15 residues. In DNA, the CDR3 is TGTGCCAGCAGCGCGGGGGGAAGAGGGAGCTATGGCTACACCTTC. Its translation is CASSAGGRGSYGYTF.

This chain joins TRBV2 and TRBJ2-7; 7 positions match TRBD2. This CDR3 is built from 16 residues. In germline, CDR1 is SNHLY, CDR2 FYNNEI. V was pared by 3 bases and J by 5 bases, with 13 bases of the junction left unmatched. Here the CDR3 DNA reads TGTGCCAGCAGTGAGATTAGCGGGTGGCGTGTAAACGAGCAGTACTTC. It encodes CASSEISGWRVNEQYF.

The chain joins TRBV11-2 to TRBJ2-7, with D uncertain. CDR3 size: 14 residues. Germline V gene data show CDR1 as SGHAT and CDR2 as FQNNGV. V was shortened by 1 base and J by 2 bases, with 9 bases between the two germline ends. Here the CDR3 reads CASSLVRTPYEQYF. As DNA, the CDR3 is TGTGCCAGCAGCTTAGTCCGAACTCCCTACGAGCAGTACTTC.

This chain links TRBV6-5 with TRBJ2-6; D perhaps matches TRBD2 (5 bases). Trimming cost V 8 bases and J 0 bases, with 11 bases left between them. Germline V gives CDR1 MNHEY, CDR2 SVGAGI. The CDR3 extends over 15 amino acids. CDR3 sequence reads: CASRPSGSGANVLTF. For the CDR3, the DNA is TGTGCCAGCCGGCCGAGCGGCTCTGGGGCCAACGTCCTGACTTTC.

The chain has TRBV7-6 and TRBJ2-3; 11 nucleotides align to TRBD1. The CDR3 has 19 residues. V trimming: 6 bases; J trimming: 0 bases; junction bases outside the gene matches: 14. Germline values: CDR1 SGHVS, CDR2 FNYEAQ. The CDR3 loop is CASSLGVLGTGGSTDTQYF. CDR3 DNA: TGTGCCAGCAGTCTTGGGGTACTCGGGACAGGGGGTAGCACAGATACGCAGTATTTT.

The CDR3 DNA sequence: TGTGCCAGCAGCCGGGACATAAGAACCGGGGAGCTGTTTTTT. Encoded protein: CASSRDIRTGELFF. The chain links TRBV5-6 to TRBJ2-2, with a weak D call TRBD1 (6 bases). The germline V gene encodes CDR1 SGHDT and CDR2 YYEEEE. The CDR3 runs 14 residues. The V end was cut by 4 bases, the J end by 5 bases, with 12 bases between.